Following are 9 T cell receptor beta chains from one sample sequenced in a study of blood T cell repertoires in COVID-19. The protocol was immunoSEQ multiplex PCR, while the TCRdb copy is restricted to in-frame clones and leaves out a portion. The table includes some 460,000 clones, approximately 90% detected once. The sequencing input was peripheral blood. The receptors stem from a woman in her thirties with acute or convalescent COVID-19.

V is TRBV2 and J is TRBJ1-1; 9 bases align to TRBD1. V shed 7 bases, J shed 2 bases, and the junction held 8 bases outside the gene matches. This CDR3 has 15 amino acids. CDR1 SNHLY and CDR2 FYNNEI come from the germline V gene. The CDR3 loop reads CASNYRGQGNTEAFF. Here the CDR3 DNA reads TGTGCCAGCAACTACAGGGGGCAAGGAAACACTGAAGCTTTCTTT.

This clone was counted many times. The rearrangement links TRBV5-1 to TRBJ2-1; D remains ambiguous. Deletions cut 0 bases from V and 5 bases from J, with 12 bases between. Germline loops: CDR1 SGHRS, CDR2 YFSETQ. CDR3 size: 15 residues. CDR3 sequence reads: CASSLDPGWHNEQFF. CDR3 in DNA: TGCGCCAGCAGCTTGGATCCGGGTTGGCACAATGAGCAGTTCTTC. Based on the CDR3 plus reference TRBV5-1 and TRBJ2-1, the full variable domain is KAGVTQTPRYLIKTRGQQVTLSCSPISGHRSVSWYQQTPGQGLQFLFEYFSETQRNKGNFPGRFSGRQFSNSRSEMNVSTLELGDSALYLCASSLDPGWHNEQFFGPGTRLTVL.

This clone was detected once. This chain uses TRBV20-1 with TRBJ2-5; 7 nucleotides match TRBD2. The junction had 15 bases not matched to a gene; V was cut back by 3 bases and J by 5 bases. CDR3 length: 16 amino acids. Germline CDR1 reads DFQATT; CDR2 reads SNEGSKA (reference sequence). The CDR3 region has the DNA TGCAGTGCTAGTAGCCCCCTCGGGGGGATTTGGGAGACCCAGTACTTC. This codes for CSASSPLGGIWETQYF.

This chain joins TRBV28 and TRBJ1-1, with D perhaps matching TRBD1 (5 bases). The CDR3 has 15 amino acids. The V and J ends lost 5 bases and 2 bases respectively, with 15 bases between them. Germline V lookup: CDR1 MDHEN, CDR2 SYDVKM. In DNA, the CDR3 is TGTGCCAGCAGTCAGCCGGAGGGGCTTAACACTGAAGCTTTCTTT. Its translation: CASSQPEGLNTEAFF. The full variable domain, completed using reference TRBV28 and TRBJ1-1, is DVKVTQSSRYLVKRTGEKVFLECVQDMDHENMFWYRQDPGLGLRLIYFSYDVKMKEKGDIPEGYSVSREKKERFSLILESASTNQTSMYLCASSQPEGLNTEAFFGQGTRLTVV.

The CDR3 here is CASRDRVYEQFF. In DNA, the CDR3 is TGTGCCAGCAGAGACAGGGTCTATGAGCAGTTCTTC. The J gene is TRBJ2-1, the V gene TRBV2; TRBD1 matches 7 bases. J gave up 8 bases and V 6 bases, and 4 bases lay outside the gene matches. Germline assignment: CDR1 SNHLY and CDR2 FYNNEI. This CDR3 comprises 12 residues.

The V and J genes are TRBV30 and TRBJ2-4, with 7 bases aligning to TRBD1. Germline CDR1 is GTSNPN and CDR2 is SVGIG (reference sequence). CDR3 length: 18 residues. V lost 0 bases and J lost 11; bases outside the gene matches: 22. CDR3 nucleotides: TGTGCCTGGAGTGTACTTTCCTATCGGACAGGTGACCGGAATGTTCAGTACTTC. Residues: CAWSVLSYRTGDRNVQYF.

The CDR3 loop reads CASSLPQGAYEQYF. The CDR3 DNA is TGTGCCAGCAGCCTACCCCAGGGGGCCTACGAGCAGTACTTC. The chain links TRBV11-2 to TRBJ2-7; 7 bases match TRBD1. CDR3 length: 14 residues. J gave up 2 bases and V 5 bases, and 6 bases lay outside the gene matches. Germline CDR1 reads SGHAT; CDR2 reads FQNNGV.

The chain employs TRBV5-1 and TRBJ2-6; D might be TRBD1 (5 bases). V shed 2 bases and J shed 0 bases, with 9 bases lying between them. Germline CDR1 SGHRS, CDR2 YFSETQ. The CDR3 is 16 residues long. CDR3 protein: CASSFGDSSGANVLTF. Here the CDR3 DNA reads TGCGCCAGCAGCTTCGGCGACAGCTCTGGGGCCAACGTCCTGACTTTC. The whole variable domain, remainder taken from reference TRBV5-1 and TRBJ2-6, is KAGVTQTPRYLIKTRGQQVTLSCSPISGHRSVSWYQQTPGQGLQFLFEYFSETQRNKGNFPGRFSGRQFSNSRSEMNVSTLELGDSALYLCASSFGDSSGANVLTFGAGSRLTVL.

This rearrangement joins TRBV5-5 to TRBJ2-6, with D perhaps TRBD1 (9 bases). Trimming left V 4 bases short and J 2 bases short, with 16 bases between. The germline V gene has CDR1 SGHKS and CDR2 YYEKEE (reference sequence). The CDR3 has 17 amino acids. CDR3 amino acids: CASSPDRGLAGANVLTF. CDR3 bases: TGTGCCAGCAGCCCGGACAGGGGACTAGCTGGGGCCAACGTCCTGACTTTC.